A single sample is the source of the 10 T cell receptor beta chains below, sequenced in a study of blood T cell repertoires in COVID-19. The assay was immunoSEQ multiplex PCR, and TCRdb's table has in-frame clones only and misses some. The data show about 80,000 clones, with under 80% seen just once and around a sixth held by the top ten. The specimen sequenced was peripheral blood. These receptors came from a human donor in a cohort sampled during active COVID-19.

The genes are TRBV2 and TRBJ2-4; 8 bases align to TRBD1. The CDR3 is 15 residues long. V was clipped by 6 bases and J by 4 bases; unmatched bases: 8. The germline gives CDR1 SNHLY, CDR2 FYNNEI. The CDR3 region is CASRPGQVLKNIQYF. The CDR3 DNA reads as TGTGCCAGCAGGCCGGGACAGGTCCTTAAAAACATTCAGTACTTC.

V and J are TRBV10-1 and TRBJ2-5; 9 bases fit TRBD2. Trimming cost V 4 bases and J 2 bases; bases outside gene matches: 11. The V gene's germline CDR1 is WNHNN and CDR2 SYGVQD (reference sequence). The CDR3 contains 17 residues. CDR3 in amino acids: CASSGWASGDLQETQYF. The DNA of the CDR3 is TGCGCCAGCAGTGGGTGGGCTAGCGGGGACCTACAAGAGACCCAGTACTTC.

J is TRBJ2-1 and V is TRBV28; unclear D gene. Per germline, CDR1 MDHEN and CDR2 SYDVKM. The CDR3 consists of 11 residues. V lost 6 bases and J 7 bases, leaving 7 bases between the germline ends. CDR3 nucleotide sequence: TGTGCCAGCAGCCAGACTAATGAGCAGTTCTTC. It encodes CASSQTNEQFF.

The chain couples TRBV4-1 to TRBJ1-2; 7 bases are shared with TRBD1. The CDR3 is 13 amino acids. V was pared by 5 bases and J by 8 bases, with 8 bases of the junction left unmatched. CDR1 MGHRA and CDR2 YSYEKL come from the germline V gene. The CDR3 protein is CASSSTLGGGYTF. In nucleotides, the CDR3 is TGCGCCAGCAGCTCTACCTTAGGGGGCGGCTACACCTTC.

By share, this clone counts as medium-sized. This chain uses TRBV5-5 with TRBJ2-7; D perhaps matches TRBD1 (5 bases). The ends were cut back, 4 bases at V and 3 bases at J, with 14 bases in the middle. Germline V gives CDR1 SGHKS, CDR2 YYEKEE (reference sequence). CDR3 length: 14 residues. The chain's CDR3 is CASSKGAPHYEQYF. In DNA form, the CDR3 reads TGTGCCAGCAGCAAAGGGGCTCCCCACTACGAGCAGTACTTC.

The rearrangement links TRBV9 to TRBJ2-1; TRBD2 matches at 9 bases. The ends lost 3 bases at V and 6 bases at J; junction bases unmatched: 10. CDR3 length: 16 amino acids. Per the germline V gene, CDR1 is SGDLS and CDR2 is YYNGEE. CDR3 sequence: CASSGEGGLAFNEQFF. CDR3 sequence (DNA): TGTGCCAGCAGCGGTGAGGGGGGACTAGCATTCAATGAGCAGTTCTTC.

This clone was detected once. This rearrangement joins TRBV11-3 to TRBJ2-7, with TRBD1 identical over 12 bases. J gave up 6 bases and V 5 bases, and 2 bases lay outside the gene matches. The CDR3 loop spans 13 amino acids. Germline V lookup: CDR1 SGHNT, CDR2 YENEEA. Written as DNA, the CDR3 is TGTGCCAGCAGCGGGACAGGGGGCTTCGAGCAGTACGTC. Its translation is CASSGTGGFEQYV.

This chain links TRBV4-1 with TRBJ2-7; D is possibly TRBD1 (6 bases). This CDR3 contains 14 residues. The ends were cut back, 0 bases at V and 7 bases at J, with 13 bases in the middle. The V gene's germline CDR1 is MGHRA and CDR2 YSYEKL. Here the CDR3 reads CASSQDVGAWEQYV. The DNA for the CDR3 is TGCGCCAGCAGCCAAGATGTGGGGGCGTGGGAGCAGTACGTC.

This chain joins TRBV7-9 and TRBJ1-4, with 9 positions matching TRBD1. This CDR3 has 16 amino acids. V shed 5 bases, J shed 5 bases, and the junction held 9 bases outside the gene matches. Germline V gives CDR1 SEHNR, CDR2 FQNEAQ (reference sequence). CDR3 in amino acids: CASSIQGARQNEKLFF. The CDR3 region has the DNA TGTGCCAGCAGCATACAGGGGGCCCGTCAGAATGAAAAACTGTTTTTT. Drawing the rest from reference TRBV7-9 and TRBJ1-4, the complete variable domain is DTGVSQNPRHKITKRGQNVTFRCDPISEHNRLYWYRQTLGQGPEFLTYFQNEAQLEKSRLLSDRFSAERPKGSFSTLEIQRTEQGDSAMYLCASSIQGARQNEKLFFGSGTQLSVL.

This clone was seen only once. The V gene is TRBV4-3, the J gene TRBJ1-2, with unresolved D. The CDR3 contains 14 residues. Trimming pared 0 bases from V and 8 bases from J, leaving 13 bases between. The germline V gene has CDR1 LGHNA and CDR2 YSLEER. The CDR3 sequence: CASSQEVGVQGYTF. The DNA of the CDR3 is TGCGCCAGCAGCCAAGAAGTTGGCGTACAGGGCTACACCTTC.